This T cell receptor (beta chain) was recorded in a study of cytomegalovirus exposure and HLA in healthy donors. Study-wide points: A later analysis reported that several of the most significant clusters appeared to be linked to common viral pathogens, among them Epstein-Barr virus.

Germline CDR1 SGHRS, CDR2 YFSETQ. Trimming stripped 0 bases from V and 2 bases from J, with 6 bases between. CDR3 length: 13 amino acids. Vbeta (60) and Jbeta (13) primers were used in the PCR. In the original processing: An analysis that came later counted 80 million or so unique TCR beta chains, approximately 10 million shared. Here immunoSEQ multiplex PCR was the method, and the copy in TCRdb shows in-frame clones only, minus some. V and J calls and clone size are as listed in that table; D and trimming were resolved from the DNA. The sample includes more than 150,000 clones, around 80% of them seen just once. The count of this clone is one. Antigen specificity is unknown.

This chain links TRBV5-1 with TRBJ2-7; D call uncertain. What was sequenced was PBMCs. The receptor was derived from a woman between 40 and 55 years old in good health and CMV-seropositive. CDR3 sequence (DNA): TGCGCCAGCAGCTTGGCCATTGCCTACGAGCAGTACTTC. Translated, it gives CASSLAIAYEQYF.